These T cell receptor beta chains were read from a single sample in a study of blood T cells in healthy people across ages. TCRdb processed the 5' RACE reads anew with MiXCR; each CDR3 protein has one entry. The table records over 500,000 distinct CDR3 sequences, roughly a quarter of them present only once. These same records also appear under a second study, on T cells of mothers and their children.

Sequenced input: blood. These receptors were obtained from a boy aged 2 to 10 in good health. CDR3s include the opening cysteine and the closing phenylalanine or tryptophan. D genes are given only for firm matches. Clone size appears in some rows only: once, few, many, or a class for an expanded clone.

CDR3: CSARQGGEKLFF
DNA: TGCAGTGCTCGACAGGGCGGTGAAAAACTGTTTTTT
size: few
D: TRBD1
V: TRBV20-1
J: TRBJ1-4

CDR3: CASSAQSELTNTEAFF
DNA: TGTGCCAGCAGTGCGCAAAGTGAACTTACGAACACTGAAGCTTTCTTT
size: few
D: .
V: TRBV14
J: TRBJ1-1

CDR3: CASSPPRGGRGTDTQYF
DNA: TGTGCCAGCAGCCCGCCCCGGGGCGGGAGAGGGACAGATACGCAGTATTTT
size: .
D: TRBD2
V: TRBV7-2
J: TRBJ2-3

CDR3: CASSWEGQGIYGYTF
DNA: TGCGCCAGCAGCTGGGAGGGACAGGGGATCTATGGCTACACCTTC
size: .
D: TRBD1
V: TRBV5-1
J: TRBJ1-2

CDR3: CASSFPPVHGYTF
DNA: TGTGCCAGCAGCTTTCCCCCAGTTCATGGCTACACCTTC
size: .
D: .
V: TRBV7-9
J: TRBJ1-2

CDR3: CSVLDGTPNYGYTF
DNA: TGCAGCGTTCTAGATGGGACCCCTAACTATGGCTACACCTTC
size: .
D: .
V: TRBV29-1
J: TRBJ1-2

CDR3: CSASSNSGGYTEAFF
DNA: TGCAGTGCTAGTTCGAACTCAGGGGGATACACTGAAGCTTTCTTT
size: once
D: TRBD1
V: TRBV20-1
J: TRBJ1-1

CDR3: CASRVSQGGYGYTF
DNA: TGCGCCAGCAGAGTCTCACAGGGCGGCTATGGCTACACCTTC
size: many
D: .
V: TRBV5-1
J: TRBJ1-2

CDR3: CASSPKLGETQYF
DNA: TGTGCCAGCAGCCCCAAGCTCGGGGAGACCCAGTACTTC
size: .
D: .
V: TRBV9
J: TRBJ2-5

CDR3: CSASVSDPQETQYF
DNA: TGCAGTGCTAGTGTTAGCGACCCCCAAGAGACCCAGTACTTC
size: .
D: .
V: TRBV20-1
J: TRBJ2-5

CDR3: CASSPSDSPNYGYTF
DNA: TGTGCCAGCAGTCCCTCGGACAGTCCAAACTATGGCTACACCTTC
size: few
D: .
V: TRBV7-9
J: TRBJ1-2

CDR3: CASRQEVTNTEAFF
DNA: TGTGCCAGTAGACAGGAAGTGACGAACACTGAAGCTTTCTTT
size: .
D: .
V: TRBV2
J: TRBJ1-1

CDR3: CASSVDWNTEAFF
DNA: TGTGCCAGCAGCGTAGACTGGAACACTGAAGCTTTCTTT
size: few
D: .
V: TRBV9
J: TRBJ1-1